Listed below are T cell receptor beta chains from one sample, sequenced in a study of blood T cell repertoires in COVID-19. The repertoire was sequenced with immunoSEQ multiplex PCR; TCRdb's copy has only in-frame clones and lacks some. This table has roughly 200,000 clones, 89% appearing once. The material sequenced was PBMCs or T cells enriched from blood (not recorded which). All receptors derive from a woman aged 25 to 39 with acute COVID-19. Both conserved end residues are part of each CDR3. D genes are given only for firm matches. The size field is filled for only some rows; it gives once, few, many or a size class.

>TRBV29-1|-|-|TRBJ1-2
CSARDKKMYGYTF
TGCAGCGCCCGGGACAAGAAGATGTATGGCTACACCTTC
>TRBV21-1|-|-|TRBJ2-7
CASSKERTTYEQYF
TGTGCCAGCAGCAAAGAACGGACAACCTACGAGCAGTACTTC
>TRBV4-3|TRBD1|-|TRBJ2-3
CASSHMTGGGADTQYF
TGCGCCAGCAGCCATATGACAGGGGGCGGCGCAGATACGCAGTATTTT
>TRBV19|TRBD1|few|TRBJ1-1
CASRTGGTEAFF
TGTGCCAGTAGAACAGGGGGCACTGAAGCTTTCTTT
>TRBV7-3|-|-|TRBJ2-3
CASSLTGGEDGRSTDTQYF
TGTGCCAGCAGCTTAACGGGAGGAGAGGACGGGAGAAGCACAGATACGCAGTATTTT
>TRBV12-2|-|-|TRBJ2-2
CASRPFPGGPNTGELFF
TGTGCAAGTCGCCCGTTCCCAGGGGGCCCGAACACCGGGGAGCTGTTTTTT
>TRBV19|-|-|TRBJ2-2
CASSPGGGAAGELFF
TGTGCCAGTAGTCCCGGAGGGGGCGCGGCCGGGGAGCTGTTTTTT
>TRBV5-1|-|once|TRBJ2-1
CASSMRGFGYNEQFF
TGCGCCAGCAGCATGCGGGGTTTCGGCTACAATGAGCAGTTCTTC
>TRBV3-1/TRBV3-2|-|few|TRBJ2-7
CASSQDSVSHEQYF
TGTGCCAGCAGCCAAGATTCGGTTTCTCACGAGCAGTACTTC
>TRBV5-1|-|-|TRBJ1-1
CASRPDSPNTEAFF
TGCGCCAGCAGGCCGGACAGCCCGAACACTGAAGCTTTCTTT
>TRBV28|-|-|TRBJ1-1
CASSFWLLNTEAFF
TGTGCCAGCAGTTTTTGGCTTTTGAACACTGAAGCTTTCTTT
>TRBV16|TRBD1|-|TRBJ1-2
CASSQRDRGQDDYGYTF
TGTGCCAGCAGCCAGCGGGACAGGGGGCAGGATGACTATGGCTACACCTTC
>TRBV19|-|-|TRBJ1-4
CASSIGRATNEKLFF
TGTGCCAGTAGTATAGGGAGGGCAACTAATGAAAAACTGTTTTTT
>TRBV27|TRBD1|many|TRBJ2-7
CASSNRGLEQYF
TGTGCCAGCAGTAACAGGGGGCTCGAGCAGTACTTC
>TRBV5-4|-|-|TRBJ1-2
CASSATHQENYGYTF
TGTGCCAGCAGCGCGACCCATCAGGAAAACTATGGCTACACCTTC
>TRBV10-2|TRBD1|-|TRBJ1-2
CASRAPGQRGRGQGYTF
TGCGCCAGCAGGGCACCGGGACAGAGGGGTAGGGGTCAAGGCTACACCTTC
>TRBV21-1|-|once|TRBJ1-2
CASSKHGRGYTF
TGTGCCAGCAGCAAACATGGTCGGGGCTACACCTTC
>TRBV2|-|-|TRBJ1-1
CASTAERGTEAFF
TGTGCCAGCACGGCGGAAAGGGGCACTGAAGCTTTCTTT
>TRBV3-1/TRBV3-2|TRBD1|-|TRBJ1-4
CASSQRDRASELFF
TGTGCCAGCAGCCAAAGGGACAGGGCGTCGGAACTGTTTTTT
>TRBV10-2|-|-|TRBJ1-1
CASSESGVQGKERAFF
TGCGCCAGCAGTGAGTCGGGCGTTCAGGGGAAAGAGCGAGCTTTCTTT
>TRBV3-1/TRBV3-2|-|-|TRBJ2-1
CASSHTGSDYNEQFF
TGTGCCAGCAGCCATACCGGGTCCGACTACAATGAGCAGTTCTTC
>TRBV30|-|-|TRBJ1-4
CAWNGLDYAGSNEKLFF
TGTGCCTGGAACGGACTCGATTATGCTGGGTCTAATGAAAAACTGTTTTTT
>TRBV7-9|-|few|TRBJ1-2
CASTPGGLEGYTF
TGTGCCAGTACTCCCGGGGGGCTTGAGGGCTACACCTTC
>TRBV5-1|TRBD2|-|TRBJ2-7
CASSLTSGASYEQYF
TGCGCCAGCAGCCTGACTAGCGGGGCCTCCTACGAGCAGTACTTC
>TRBV7-2|-|-|TRBJ2-7
CASSLGGLGPAGYEQYF
TGTGCCAGCAGCTTAGGGGGCCTAGGACCGGCAGGGTACGAGCAGTACTTC
>TRBV15|-|-|TRBJ1-4
CATSRATAYNEKLFF
TGTGCCACCAGCAGGGCGACAGCTTATAATGAAAAACTGTTTTTT
>TRBV29-1|-|-|TRBJ1-4
CSGGGIGNEKLFF
TGCAGCGGCGGGGGAATTGGGAATGAAAAACTGTTTTTT
>TRBV30|TRBD1|-|TRBJ1-2
CACHYRGVNYGYTF
TGTGCCTGCCACTACAGGGGGGTTAACTATGGCTACACCTTC
>TRBV7-8|-|-|TRBJ1-2
CASSLSRGLPEDGYTF
TGTGCCAGCAGCTTATCGAGGGGACTTCCTGAGGATGGCTACACCTTC
>TRBV30|-|-|TRBJ1-1
CAWKAGQNTEAFF
TGTGCCTGGAAGGCAGGGCAGAACACTGAAGCTTTCTTT
>TRBV18|-|few|TRBJ1-5
CASSPGPDVQPQHF
TGTGCCAGCTCACCTGGGCCCGACGTACAGCCCCAGCATTTT
>TRBV4-2|-|-|TRBJ2-2
CASSQGQLHTGELFF
TGTGCCAGCAGCCAAGGACAGCTCCACACCGGGGAGCTGTTTTTT
>TRBV6-2/TRBV6-3|-|-|TRBJ2-4
CASSSLSQGFRRYF
TGTGCCAGCAGTTCGTTATCTCAGGGTTTTAGGCGGTACTTC
>TRBV19|-|-|TRBJ1-4
CASSRNEKLFF
TGTGCCAGTAGCCGTAATGAAAAACTGTTTTTT
>TRBV2|-|-|TRBJ2-5
CASREVQGSETQYF
TGTGCCAGCAGGGAAGTACAGGGCTCAGAGACCCAGTACTTC
>TRBV11-2|-|-|TRBJ1-5
CASSLGGLYSNQPQHF
TGTGCCAGCAGCTTGGGAGGACTATATAGCAATCAGCCCCAGCATTTT
>TRBV14|TRBD2|-|TRBJ2-5
CASSQPGTIVEGTQYF
TGTGCCAGCAGCCAACCTGGGACTATCGTGGAGGGGACCCAGTACTTC
>TRBV2|-|-|TRBJ1-2
CASSEEGPGYGYTF
TGTGCCAGCAGTGAGGAGGGGCCAGGCTATGGCTACACCTTC
>TRBV19|-|-|TRBJ2-7
CASSISGGRDEQYF
TGTGCCAGTAGTATCTCGGGTGGCCGGGACGAGCAGTACTTC
>TRBV30|TRBD1|-|TRBJ1-6
CAWSGQGVTPLHF
TGTGCCTGGAGTGGACAGGGGGTTACGCCCCTCCACTTT
>TRBV27|-|-|TRBJ1-2
CASSFLSGSAYGYTF
TGTGCCAGCAGTTTTCTGTCAGGATCCGCCTATGGCTACACCTTC
>TRBV15|TRBD1|-|TRBJ2-7
CATSRGTGDSYEQYF
TGTGCCACCAGCAGAGGGACAGGGGACTCCTACGAGCAGTACTTC
>TRBV11-2|-|once|TRBJ1-5
CASSRGRDQPQHF
TGTGCCAGCAGCAGAGGCCGAGATCAGCCCCAGCATTTT
>TRBV29-1|-|few|TRBJ1-1
CSAQTQGGGNTEAFF
TGCAGCGCGCAGACACAGGGAGGGGGGAACACTGAAGCTTTCTTT
>TRBV4-3|TRBD1|-|TRBJ1-1
CASSQETGGDTEAFF
TGCGCCAGCAGCCAAGAAACAGGGGGAGACACTGAAGCTTTCTTT
>TRBV29-1|TRBD1|-|TRBJ1-1
CSVKDRDLLNTEAFF
TGCAGCGTAAAGGACAGGGATCTACTGAACACTGAAGCTTTCTTT
>TRBV2|TRBD1|-|TRBJ1-6
CASTWDSNNSPLHF
TGTGCCAGCACCTGGGACAGTAATAATTCACCCCTCCACTTT
>TRBV5-1|-|-|TRBJ2-1
CASSARQDTHDNEQFF
TGCGCCAGCAGCGCCCGACAGGACACGCACGACAATGAGCAGTTCTTC
>TRBV7-3|TRBD1|-|TRBJ2-1
CASSPRQGVNEQFF
TGTGCCAGCAGCCCCCGACAGGGTGTCAATGAGCAGTTCTTC
>TRBV10-3|-|-|TRBJ1-1
CAISESRGVATEAFF
TGTGCCATCAGTGAGTCGCGGGGGGTAGCCACTGAAGCTTTCTTT
>TRBV12-5|-|-|TRBJ1-4
CASGLFARPNNEKLFF
TGTGCTAGTGGTTTGTTCGCCAGGCCGAATAATGAAAAACTGTTTTTT
>TRBV6-2/TRBV6-3|-|-|TRBJ2-1
CASSWGQGGEQFF
TGTGCCAGCAGTTGGGGTCAGGGGGGTGAGCAGTTCTTC
>TRBV7-9|-|few|TRBJ1-2
CASSPGWGVNYGYTF
TGTGCCAGCAGCCCTGGGTGGGGCGTTAACTATGGCTACACCTTC
>TRBV9|TRBD1|-|TRBJ2-1
CASSVETGEWNEQFF
TGTGCCAGCAGCGTAGAGACAGGGGAGTGGAATGAGCAGTTCTTC
>TRBV7-2|-|once|TRBJ1-5
CASSPGPRGWYSNQPQHF
TGTGCCAGCAGCCCGGGGCCGAGGGGGTGGTATAGCAATCAGCCCCAGCATTTT
>TRBV6-7|TRBD1|-|TRBJ1-5
CASSYRTGQPQHF
TGTGCCAGCAGTTACCGGACAGGCCAGCCCCAGCATTTT
>TRBV6-5|-|-|TRBJ1-1
CASSYSGGVPEAFF
TGTGCCAGCAGTTACTCGGGGGGGGTACCTGAAGCTTTCTTT
>TRBV30|TRBD1|-|TRBJ1-5
CAWSIKGQGDSQPQHF
TGTGCCTGGAGTATAAAGGGACAGGGGGACTCTCAGCCCCAGCATTTT
>TRBV7-6|TRBD1|once|TRBJ1-1
CASSLAGRGQTEAFF
TGTGCCAGCAGCTTAGCGGGCAGGGGGCAAACTGAAGCTTTCTTT
>TRBV30|TRBD1|-|TRBJ1-5
CAWSADREQPQHF
TGTGCCTGGAGCGCCGACAGGGAACAGCCCCAGCATTTT